This T cell receptor (beta chain) was identified during a study of cytomegalovirus exposure and HLA in healthy donors. Findings and caveats of the study: An analysis that came later showed most CMV-associated TCR beta chains appearing HLA-restricted. When analyzed later, a missense DCLRE1C variant was found to be linked to TCR beta V- and J-gene trimming.

When sampled, the donors appeared nominally healthy, though they likely had unrecorded immune exposures. Concerning this clone itself: Its specificity is not known.

It was with 60 Vbeta and 13 Jbeta primers that the PCR ran. Profiling relied on immunoSEQ multiplex PCR, and the TCRdb table lists in-frame clones only, not all of them. This table has 150,000 to 200,000 clones, around 76% appearing once. CDR3 length: 15 residues. The V gene lost 3 bases and the J gene lost 5 bases, with 17 bases spanning the gap. Germline CDR1 LNHDA, CDR2 SQIVND (reference sequence). The clonotype originates from a man aged 35-49 years in good health and CMV-seronegative. Sequenced sample: PBMCs. The rearrangement links TRBV19 to TRBJ2-7; D is unclear. In DNA, the CDR3 is TGTGCCAGTAGTATTGGGCAAGTGAGAGCTAACGAGCAGTACTTC. Residues: CASSIGQVRANEQYF.